This TCR beta chain was recovered during a study of beta chain features in type 1 diabetes. This CDR3 is built from 16 residues. The germline V and J ends were trimmed by 1 base and 0 bases, with 12 bases remaining between them. Germline V gives CDR1 SGHTA, CDR2 FQGNSA. Sorted cells reached over 95% purity in every population. Note on this clone: Its specificity is not known.

Findings and limits, study-wide: TCRB CDR3 length was moderately but significantly reduced in all four CD4+ subsets of Type 1 diabetes patients. Cells expressing TCR highly could be over-represented by cDNA sequencing. Within patients, naive, central memory and Treg TCRB repertoires seemed more similar than within healthy donors.

Isolated RNA was reverse transcribed in full, so expressed TCRB transcripts were sequenced. Profiling relied on immunoSEQ multiplex PCR, and the TCRdb table lists in-frame clones only, not all of them. The sample yields 150,000 to 170,000 clones, about 9.3% seen once. The sample comprised central memory CD4+ T cells from blood. The receptor was isolated from a man under 40 with type 1 diabetes. This sequence joins TRBV7-2 and TRBJ1-2; D call uncertain. The chain's CDR3 is CASSLGPGRTNYGYTF. CDR3 bases: TGTGCCAGCAGCTTAGGTCCAGGCAGGACTAACTATGGCTACACCTTC.